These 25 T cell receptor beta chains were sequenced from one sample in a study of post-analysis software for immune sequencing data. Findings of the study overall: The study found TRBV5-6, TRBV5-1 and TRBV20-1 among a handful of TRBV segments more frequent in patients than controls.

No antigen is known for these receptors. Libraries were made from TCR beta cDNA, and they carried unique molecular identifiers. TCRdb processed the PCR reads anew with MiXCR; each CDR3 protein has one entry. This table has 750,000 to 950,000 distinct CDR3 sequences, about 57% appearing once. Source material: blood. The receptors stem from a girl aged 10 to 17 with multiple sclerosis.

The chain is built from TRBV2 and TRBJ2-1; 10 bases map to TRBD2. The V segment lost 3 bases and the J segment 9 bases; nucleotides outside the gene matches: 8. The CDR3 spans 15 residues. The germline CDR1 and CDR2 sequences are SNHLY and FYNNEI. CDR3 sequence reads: CASSDGLAGVTEQFF. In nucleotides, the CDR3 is TGTGCCAGCAGTGACGGTCTAGCGGGAGTTACTGAGCAGTTCTTC. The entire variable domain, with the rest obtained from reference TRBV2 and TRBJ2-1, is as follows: EPEVTQTPSHQVTQMGQEVILRCVPISNHLYFYWYRQILGQKVEFLVSFYNNEISEKSEIFDDQFSVERPDGSNFTLKIRSTKLEDSAMYFCASSDGLAGVTEQFFGPGTRLTVL.

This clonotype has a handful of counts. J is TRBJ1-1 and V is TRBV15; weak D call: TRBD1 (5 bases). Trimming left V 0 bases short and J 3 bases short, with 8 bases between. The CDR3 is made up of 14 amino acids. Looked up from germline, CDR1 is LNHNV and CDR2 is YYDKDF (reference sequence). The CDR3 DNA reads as TGTGCCACCAGCAGAGATTGGGGGGACACTGAAGCTTTCTTT. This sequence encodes CATSRDWGDTEAFF.

CDR3 in amino acids: CASKWTSGCDEQFF. Written as DNA, the CDR3 is TGCGCCAGCAAATGGACTAGCGGGTGCGATGAGCAGTTCTTC. This rearrangement joins TRBV5-1 to TRBJ2-1; 11 bases agree with TRBD2. This CDR3 is 14 amino acids long. V dropped 6 bases and J dropped 8; count of bases not matched to a gene: 7. CDR1 and CDR2 from the germline V gene are SGHRS and YFSETQ.

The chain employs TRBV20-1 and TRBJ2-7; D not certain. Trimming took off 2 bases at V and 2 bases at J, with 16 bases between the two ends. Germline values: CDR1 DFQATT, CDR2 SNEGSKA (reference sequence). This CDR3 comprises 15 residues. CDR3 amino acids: CSARSYTEGAYEQYF. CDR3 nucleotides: TGCAGTGCTAGATCGTACACGGAAGGCGCCTACGAGCAGTACTTC.

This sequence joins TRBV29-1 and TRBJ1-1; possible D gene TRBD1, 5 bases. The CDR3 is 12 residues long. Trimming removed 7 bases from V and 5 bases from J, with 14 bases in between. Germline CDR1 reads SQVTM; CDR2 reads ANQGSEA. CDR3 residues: CSGGGGRTEAFF. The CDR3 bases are TGCAGCGGGGGGGGAGGGAGGACTGAAGCTTTCTTT.

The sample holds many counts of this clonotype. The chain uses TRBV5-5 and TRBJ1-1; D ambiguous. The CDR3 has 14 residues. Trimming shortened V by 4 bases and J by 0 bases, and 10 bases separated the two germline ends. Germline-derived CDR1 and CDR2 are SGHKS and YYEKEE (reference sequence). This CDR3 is CASSRELLNTEAFF. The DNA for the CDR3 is TGTGCCAGCAGCCGGGAGTTACTGAACACTGAAGCTTTCTTT.

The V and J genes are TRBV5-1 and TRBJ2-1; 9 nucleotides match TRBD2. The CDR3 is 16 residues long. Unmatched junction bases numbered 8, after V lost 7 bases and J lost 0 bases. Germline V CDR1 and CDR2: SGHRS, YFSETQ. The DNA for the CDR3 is TGCGCCAGCGGAGCGGGGGGCCGGAGCTCCTACAATGAGCAGTTCTTC. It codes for CASGAGGRSSYNEQFF. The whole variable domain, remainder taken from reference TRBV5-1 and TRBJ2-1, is KAGVTQTPRYLIKTRGQQVTLSCSPISGHRSVSWYQQTPGQGLQFLFEYFSETQRNKGNFPGRFSGRQFSNSRSEMNVSTLELGDSALYLCASGAGGRSSYNEQFFGPGTRLTVL.

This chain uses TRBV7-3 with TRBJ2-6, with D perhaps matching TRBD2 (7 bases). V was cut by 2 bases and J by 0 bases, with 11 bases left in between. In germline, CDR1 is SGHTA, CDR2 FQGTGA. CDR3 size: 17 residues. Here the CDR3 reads CASSLVGGVSGANVLTF. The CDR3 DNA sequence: TGTGCCAGCAGCTTAGTAGGGGGGGTCTCTGGGGCCAACGTCCTGACTTTC.

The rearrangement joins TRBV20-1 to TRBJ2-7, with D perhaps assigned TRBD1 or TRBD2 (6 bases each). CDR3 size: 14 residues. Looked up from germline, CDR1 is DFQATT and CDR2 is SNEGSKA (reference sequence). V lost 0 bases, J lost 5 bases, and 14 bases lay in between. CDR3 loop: CSARDVQGGHEQYF. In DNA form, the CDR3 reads TGCAGTGCTAGAGATGTACAGGGAGGCCACGAGCAGTACTTC.

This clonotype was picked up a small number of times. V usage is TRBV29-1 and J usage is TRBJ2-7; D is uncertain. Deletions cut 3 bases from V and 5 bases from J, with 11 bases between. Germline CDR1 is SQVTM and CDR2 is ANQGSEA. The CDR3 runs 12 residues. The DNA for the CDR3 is TGCAGCGTTGAGGACGGAAGGGACGAGCAGTACTTC. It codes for CSVEDGRDEQYF.

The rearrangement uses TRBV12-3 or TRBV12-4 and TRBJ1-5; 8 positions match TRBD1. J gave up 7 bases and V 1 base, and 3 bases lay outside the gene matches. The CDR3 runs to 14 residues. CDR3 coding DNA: TGTGCCAGCAGTTTAGAACAGGGGGTCCAGCCCCAGCATTTT. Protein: CASSLEQGVQPQHF.

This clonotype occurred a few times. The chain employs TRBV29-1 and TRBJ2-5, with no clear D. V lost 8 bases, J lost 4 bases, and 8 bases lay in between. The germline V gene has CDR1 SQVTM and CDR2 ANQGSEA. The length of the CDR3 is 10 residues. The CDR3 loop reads CSRYSETQYF. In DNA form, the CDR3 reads TGCAGCCGATACTCAGAGACCCAGTACTTC.

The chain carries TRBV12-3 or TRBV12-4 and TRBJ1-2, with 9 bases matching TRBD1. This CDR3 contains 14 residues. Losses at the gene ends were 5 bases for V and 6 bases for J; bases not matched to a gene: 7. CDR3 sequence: CASSRGTGPHGYTF. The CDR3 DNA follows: TGTGCCAGCAGTAGGGGGACAGGGCCTCATGGCTACACCTTC.

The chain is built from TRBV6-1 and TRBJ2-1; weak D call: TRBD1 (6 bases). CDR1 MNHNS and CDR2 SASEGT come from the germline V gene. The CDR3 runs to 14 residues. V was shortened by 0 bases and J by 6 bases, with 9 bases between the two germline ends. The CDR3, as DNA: TGTGCCAGCAGTGAAGCGCGAGGGGGCAATGAGCAGTTCTTC. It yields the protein CASSEARGGNEQFF.

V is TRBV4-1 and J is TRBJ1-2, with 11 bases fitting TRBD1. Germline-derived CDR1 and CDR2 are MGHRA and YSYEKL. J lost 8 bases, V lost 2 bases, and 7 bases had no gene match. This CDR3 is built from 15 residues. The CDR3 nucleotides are TGCGCCAGCAGCCAACCAGGGACAGGGGGAAGAGGCTACACCTTC. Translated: CASSQPGTGGRGYTF.

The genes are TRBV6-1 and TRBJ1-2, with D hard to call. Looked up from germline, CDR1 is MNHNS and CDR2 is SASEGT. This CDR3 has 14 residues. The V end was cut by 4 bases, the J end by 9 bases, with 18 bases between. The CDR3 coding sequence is TGTGCCAGCAGTGCTATCGTGGGCACGCTCCGCTACACCTTC. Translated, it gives CASSAIVGTLRYTF.

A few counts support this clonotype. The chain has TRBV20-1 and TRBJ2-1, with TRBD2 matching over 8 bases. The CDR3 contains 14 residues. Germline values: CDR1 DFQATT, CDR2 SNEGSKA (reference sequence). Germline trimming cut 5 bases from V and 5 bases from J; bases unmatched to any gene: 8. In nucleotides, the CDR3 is TGCAGTGCTCCTCCCGCGGGGGGTCACAATGAGCAGTTCTTC. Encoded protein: CSAPPAGGHNEQFF.

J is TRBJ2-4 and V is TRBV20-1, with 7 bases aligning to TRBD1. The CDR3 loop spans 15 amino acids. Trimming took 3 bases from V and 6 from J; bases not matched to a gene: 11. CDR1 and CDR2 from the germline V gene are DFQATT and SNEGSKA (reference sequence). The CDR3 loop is CSARDNNPGGNIQYF. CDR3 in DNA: TGCAGTGCTAGGGACAACAACCCAGGGGGAAACATTCAGTACTTC.

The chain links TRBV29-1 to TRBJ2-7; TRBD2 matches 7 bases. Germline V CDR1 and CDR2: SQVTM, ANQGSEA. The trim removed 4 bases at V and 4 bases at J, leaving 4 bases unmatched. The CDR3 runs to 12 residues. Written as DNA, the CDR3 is TGCAGCGTTGGCGGGAGTGGGTACGAGCAGTACTTC. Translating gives CSVGGSGYEQYF.

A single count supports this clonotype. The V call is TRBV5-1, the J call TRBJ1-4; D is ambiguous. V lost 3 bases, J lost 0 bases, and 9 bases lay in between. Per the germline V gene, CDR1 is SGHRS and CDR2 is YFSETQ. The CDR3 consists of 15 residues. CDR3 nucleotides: TGCGCCAGCAGCTCGGCCACGGCAACTAATGAAAAACTGTTTTTT. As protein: CASSSATATNEKLFF.

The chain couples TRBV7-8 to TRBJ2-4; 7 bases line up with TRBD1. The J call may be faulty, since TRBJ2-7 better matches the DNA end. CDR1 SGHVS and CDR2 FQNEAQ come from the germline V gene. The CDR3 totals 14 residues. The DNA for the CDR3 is TGTGCCAGCAGTCCGGGACAGATTGACTACGAGCAGTACTTC. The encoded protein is CASSPGQIDYEQYF.

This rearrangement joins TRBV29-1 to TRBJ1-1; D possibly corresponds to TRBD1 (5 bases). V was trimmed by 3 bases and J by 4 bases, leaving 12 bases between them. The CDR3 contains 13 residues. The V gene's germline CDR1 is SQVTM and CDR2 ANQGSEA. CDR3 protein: CSVEIQRGTEAFF. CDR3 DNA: TGCAGCGTTGAGATACAGAGGGGCACTGAAGCTTTCTTT. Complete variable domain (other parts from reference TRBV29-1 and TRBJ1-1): SAVISQKPSRDICQRGTSLTIQCQVDSQVTMMFWYRQQPGQSLTLIATANQGSEATYESGFVIDKFPISRPNLTFSTLTVSNMSPEDSSIYLCSVEIQRGTEAFFGQGTRLTVV.

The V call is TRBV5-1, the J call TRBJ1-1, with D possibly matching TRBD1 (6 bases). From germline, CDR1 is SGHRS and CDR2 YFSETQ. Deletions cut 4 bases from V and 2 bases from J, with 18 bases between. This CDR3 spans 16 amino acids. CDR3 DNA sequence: TGCGCCAGCAGCCAAGGAGTCCCCGGGGGCAACACTGAAGCTTTCTTT. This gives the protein CASSQGVPGGNTEAFF.

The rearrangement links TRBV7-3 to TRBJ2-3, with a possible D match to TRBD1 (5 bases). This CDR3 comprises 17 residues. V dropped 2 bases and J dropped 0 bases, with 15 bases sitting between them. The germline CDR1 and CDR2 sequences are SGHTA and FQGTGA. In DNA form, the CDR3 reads TGTGCCAGCAGCTTAGCAGGACAAGAGGCCAGCACAGATACGCAGTATTTT. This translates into CASSLAGQEASTDTQYF.

In DNA form, the CDR3 reads TGTGCCAGCAGTAGGGACAGTGTTTTTAGCAATCAGCCCCAGCATTTT. As protein: CASSRDSVFSNQPQHF. The chain uses TRBV6-5 and TRBJ1-5; 7 bases are shared with TRBD1. The germline V gene has CDR1 MNHEY and CDR2 SVGAGI. V shed 5 bases and J 0 bases; nucleotides not matched to a gene: 7. CDR3 length: 16 residues.